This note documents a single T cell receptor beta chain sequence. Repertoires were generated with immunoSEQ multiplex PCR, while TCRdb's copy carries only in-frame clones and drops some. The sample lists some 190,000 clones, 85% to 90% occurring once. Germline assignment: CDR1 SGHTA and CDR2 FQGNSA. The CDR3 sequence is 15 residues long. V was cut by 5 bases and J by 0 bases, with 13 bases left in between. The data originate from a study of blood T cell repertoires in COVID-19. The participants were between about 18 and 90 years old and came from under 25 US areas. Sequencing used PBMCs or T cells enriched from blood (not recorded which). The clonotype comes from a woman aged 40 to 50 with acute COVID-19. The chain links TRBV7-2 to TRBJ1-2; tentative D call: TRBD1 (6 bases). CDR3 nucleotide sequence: TGTGCCAGCAGCACCCGGGACACTCCTAACTATGGCTACACCTTC. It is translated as CASSTRDTPNYGYTF.